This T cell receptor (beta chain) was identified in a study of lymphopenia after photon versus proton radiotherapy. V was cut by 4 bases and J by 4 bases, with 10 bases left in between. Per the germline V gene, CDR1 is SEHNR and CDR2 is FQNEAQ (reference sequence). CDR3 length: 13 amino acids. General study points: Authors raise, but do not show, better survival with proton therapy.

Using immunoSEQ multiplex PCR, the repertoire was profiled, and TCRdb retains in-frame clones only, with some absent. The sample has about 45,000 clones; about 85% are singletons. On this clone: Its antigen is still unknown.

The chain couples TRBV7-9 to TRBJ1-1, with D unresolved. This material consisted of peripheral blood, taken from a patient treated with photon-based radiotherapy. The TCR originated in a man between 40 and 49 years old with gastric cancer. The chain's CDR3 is CASSSTTVTEAFF. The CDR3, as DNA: TGTGCCAGCAGCTCGACAACGGTCACTGAAGCTTTCTTT.